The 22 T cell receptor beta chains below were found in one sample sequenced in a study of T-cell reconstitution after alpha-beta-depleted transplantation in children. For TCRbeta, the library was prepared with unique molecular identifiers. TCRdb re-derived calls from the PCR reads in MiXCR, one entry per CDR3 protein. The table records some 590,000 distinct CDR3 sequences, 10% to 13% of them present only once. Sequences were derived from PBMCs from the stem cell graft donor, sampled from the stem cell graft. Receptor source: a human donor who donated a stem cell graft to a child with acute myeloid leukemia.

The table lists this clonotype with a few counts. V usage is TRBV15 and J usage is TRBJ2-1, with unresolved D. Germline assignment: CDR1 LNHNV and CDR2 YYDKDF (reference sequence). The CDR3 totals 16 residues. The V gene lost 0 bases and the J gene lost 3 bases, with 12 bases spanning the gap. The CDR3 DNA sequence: TGTGCCACCAGCAGAGATCTCAAGGGTAACTACAATGAGCAGTTCTTC. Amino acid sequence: CATSRDLKGNYNEQFF.

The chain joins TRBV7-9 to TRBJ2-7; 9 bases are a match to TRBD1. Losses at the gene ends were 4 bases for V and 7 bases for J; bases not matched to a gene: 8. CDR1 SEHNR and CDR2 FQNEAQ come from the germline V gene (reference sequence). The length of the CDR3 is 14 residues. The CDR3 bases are TGTGCCAGCAGCTACGGGGACAGGGCGTCTGAGCAGTACTTC. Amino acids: CASSYGDRASEQYF. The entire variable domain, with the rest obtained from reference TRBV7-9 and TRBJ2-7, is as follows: DTGVSQNPRHKITKRGQNVTFRCDPISEHNRLYWYRQTLGQGPEFLTYFQNEAQLEKSRLLSDRFSAERPKGSFSTLEIQRTEQGDSAMYLCASSYGDRASEQYFGPGTRLTVT.

CDR3 sequence reads: CSANRDGSSYEQYF. The CDR3 DNA is TGCAGTGCTAACCGGGACGGAAGCTCCTACGAGCAGTACTTC. V is TRBV20-1 and J is TRBJ2-7; D might be TRBD1 or TRBD2, each matching 5 bases. The CDR3 runs 14 residues. Germline V gene data show CDR1 as DFQATT and CDR2 as SNEGSKA (reference sequence). V was shortened by 4 bases and J by 0 bases, with 13 bases between the two germline ends.

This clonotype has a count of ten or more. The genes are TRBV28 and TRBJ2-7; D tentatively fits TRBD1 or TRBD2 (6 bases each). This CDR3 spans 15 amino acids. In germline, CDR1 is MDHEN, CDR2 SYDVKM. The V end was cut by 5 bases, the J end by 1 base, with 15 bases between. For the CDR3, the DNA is TGTGCCAGCAGTCTCCCGGGGGCAGGGTCCTACGAGCAGTACTTC. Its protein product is CASSLPGAGSYEQYF.

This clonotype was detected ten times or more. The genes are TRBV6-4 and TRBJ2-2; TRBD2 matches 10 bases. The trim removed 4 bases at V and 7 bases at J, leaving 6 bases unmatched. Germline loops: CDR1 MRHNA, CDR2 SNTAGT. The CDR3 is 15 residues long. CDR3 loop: CASSGLAGAGGELFF. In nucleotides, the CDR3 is TGTGCCAGCAGTGGTCTAGCGGGAGCTGGCGGGGAGCTGTTTTTT.

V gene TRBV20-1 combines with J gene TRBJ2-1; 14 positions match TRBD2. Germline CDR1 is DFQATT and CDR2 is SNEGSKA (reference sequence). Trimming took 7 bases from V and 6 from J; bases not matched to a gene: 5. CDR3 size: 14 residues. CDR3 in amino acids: CSVKGTSGSNEQFF. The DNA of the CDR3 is TGCAGTGTCAAGGGGACTAGCGGGAGCAATGAGCAGTTCTTC.

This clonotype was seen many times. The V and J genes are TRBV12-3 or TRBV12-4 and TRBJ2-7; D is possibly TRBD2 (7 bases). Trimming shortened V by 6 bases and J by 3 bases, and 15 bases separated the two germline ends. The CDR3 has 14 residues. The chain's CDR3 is CASSRGGQYYEQYF. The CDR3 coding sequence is TGTGCCAGCAGCCGCGGGGGCCAGTACTACGAGCAGTACTTC.

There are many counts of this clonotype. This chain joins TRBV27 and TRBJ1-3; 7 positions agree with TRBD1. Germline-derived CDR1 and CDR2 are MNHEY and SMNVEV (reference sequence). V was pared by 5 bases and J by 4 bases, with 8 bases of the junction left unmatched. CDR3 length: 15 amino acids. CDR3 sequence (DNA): TGTGCCAGCAGTCCCTACGGGACAGTCGGAAACACCATATATTTT. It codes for CASSPYGTVGNTIYF.

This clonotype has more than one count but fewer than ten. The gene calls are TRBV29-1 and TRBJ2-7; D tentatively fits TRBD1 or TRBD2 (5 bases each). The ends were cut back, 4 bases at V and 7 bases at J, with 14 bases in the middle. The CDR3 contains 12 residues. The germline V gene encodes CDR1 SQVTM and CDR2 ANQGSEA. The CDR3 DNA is TGCAGCGTTGGTGAGGGGCTGAGGGAGCAGTACTTC. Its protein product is CSVGEGLREQYF.

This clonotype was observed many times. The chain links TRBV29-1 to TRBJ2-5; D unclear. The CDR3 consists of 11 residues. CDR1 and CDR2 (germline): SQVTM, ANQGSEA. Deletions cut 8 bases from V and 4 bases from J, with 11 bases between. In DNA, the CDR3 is TGCAGCCTAGGGTATGGAGAGACCCAGTACTTC. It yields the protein CSLGYGETQYF.

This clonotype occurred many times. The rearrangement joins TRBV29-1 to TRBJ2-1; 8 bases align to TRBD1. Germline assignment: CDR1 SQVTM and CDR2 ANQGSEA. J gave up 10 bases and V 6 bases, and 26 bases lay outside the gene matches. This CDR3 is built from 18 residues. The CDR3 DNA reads TGCAGCGTCGGGGTATGGAATGGACAGGGCGTTCGTCGGGTCGAGCAGTTCTTC. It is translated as CSVGVWNGQGVRRVEQFF.

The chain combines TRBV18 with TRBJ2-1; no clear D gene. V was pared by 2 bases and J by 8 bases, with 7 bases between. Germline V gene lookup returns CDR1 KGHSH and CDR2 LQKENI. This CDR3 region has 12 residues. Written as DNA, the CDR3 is TGTGCCAGCTCACCAAACGTGCATGAGCAGTTCTTC. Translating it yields CASSPNVHEQFF.

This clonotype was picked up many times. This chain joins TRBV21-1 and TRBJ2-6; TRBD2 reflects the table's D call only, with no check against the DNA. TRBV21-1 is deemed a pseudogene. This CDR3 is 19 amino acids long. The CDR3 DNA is TGTGCCAGCAGTCATGTCGGGGCTAGCGGGAGGTCTGGGGCCAACGTCCTGACTTTC. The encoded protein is CASSHVGASGRSGANVLTF.

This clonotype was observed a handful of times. The CDR3 DNA reads TGCGCCAGCAGCCTAACAACTAGCGGGAGGGACAATGAGCAGTTCTTC. It encodes CASSLTTSGRDNEQFF. The rearrangement joins TRBV5-1 to TRBJ2-1; 13 nucleotides align to TRBD2. Losses at the gene ends were 4 bases for V and 5 bases for J; bases not matched to a gene: 6. Per germline, CDR1 SGHRS and CDR2 YFSETQ. The CDR3 contains 16 residues.

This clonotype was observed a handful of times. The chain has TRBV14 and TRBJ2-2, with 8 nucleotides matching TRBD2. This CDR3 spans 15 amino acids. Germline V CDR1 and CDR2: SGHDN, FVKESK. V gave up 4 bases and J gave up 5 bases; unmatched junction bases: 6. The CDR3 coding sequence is TGTGCCAGCAGCCGTAGCGGGATAAGGACCGGGGAGCTGTTTTTT. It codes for CASSRSGIRTGELFF.

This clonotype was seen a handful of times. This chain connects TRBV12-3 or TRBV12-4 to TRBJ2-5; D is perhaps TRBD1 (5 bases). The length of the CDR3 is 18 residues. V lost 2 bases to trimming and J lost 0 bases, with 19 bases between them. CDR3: CASSLYLPGRRDQETQYF. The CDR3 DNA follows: TGTGCCAGCAGTTTATATCTCCCAGGGCGAAGGGACCAAGAGACCCAGTACTTC.

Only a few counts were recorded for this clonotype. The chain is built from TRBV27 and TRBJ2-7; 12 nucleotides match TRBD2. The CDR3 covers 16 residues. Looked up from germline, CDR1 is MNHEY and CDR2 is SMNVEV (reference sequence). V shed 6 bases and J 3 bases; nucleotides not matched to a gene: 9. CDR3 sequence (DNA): TGTGCCAGCAGGAGGACTAGCGGGGTAGGGTTCTACGAGCAGTACTTC. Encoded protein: CASRRTSGVGFYEQYF.

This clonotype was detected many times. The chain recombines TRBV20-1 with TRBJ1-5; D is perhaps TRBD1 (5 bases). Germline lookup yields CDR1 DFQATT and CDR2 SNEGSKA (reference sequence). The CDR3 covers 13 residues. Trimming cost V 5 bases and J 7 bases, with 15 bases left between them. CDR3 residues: CSASKAGGQPQHF. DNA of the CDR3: TGCAGTGCTTCCAAGGCGGGGGGGCAGCCCCAGCATTTT.

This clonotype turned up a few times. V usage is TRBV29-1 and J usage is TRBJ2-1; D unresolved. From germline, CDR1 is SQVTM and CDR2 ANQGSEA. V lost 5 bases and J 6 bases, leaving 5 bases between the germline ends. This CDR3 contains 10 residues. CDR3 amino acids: CSVLANEQFF. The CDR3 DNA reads TGCAGCGTTTTAGCCAATGAGCAGTTCTTC.

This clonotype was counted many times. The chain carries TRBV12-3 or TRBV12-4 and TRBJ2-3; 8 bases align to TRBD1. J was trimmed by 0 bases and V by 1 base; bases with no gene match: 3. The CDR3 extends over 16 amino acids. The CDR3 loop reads CASSLGTGRSTDTQYF. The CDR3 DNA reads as TGTGCCAGCAGTTTAGGGACAGGGAGAAGCACAGATACGCAGTATTTT.

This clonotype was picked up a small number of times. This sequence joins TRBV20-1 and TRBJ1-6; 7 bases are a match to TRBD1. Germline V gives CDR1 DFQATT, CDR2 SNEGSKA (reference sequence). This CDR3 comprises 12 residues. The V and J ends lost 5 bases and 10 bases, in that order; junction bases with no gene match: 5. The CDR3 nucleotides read TGCAGTGCTGGGACAGAGGGGTCACCCCTCCACTTT. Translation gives CSAGTEGSPLHF.

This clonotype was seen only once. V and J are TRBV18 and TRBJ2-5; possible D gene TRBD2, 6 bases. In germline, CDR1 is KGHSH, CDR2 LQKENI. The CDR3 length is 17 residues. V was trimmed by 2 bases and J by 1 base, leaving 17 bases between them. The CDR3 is CASSPILGEAAQETQYF. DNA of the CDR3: TGTGCCAGCTCACCAATCCTTGGGGAGGCGGCCCAAGAGACCCAGTACTTC. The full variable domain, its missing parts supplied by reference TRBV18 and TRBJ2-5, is NAGVMQNPRHLVRRRGQEARLRCSPMKGHSHVYWYRQLPEEGLKFMVYLQKENIIDESGMPKERFSAEFPKEGPSILRIQQVVRGDSAAYFCASSPILGEAAQETQYFGPGTRLLVL.